One sample yielded the 7 T cell receptor beta chains listed below, sequenced in a study of T cells after yellow fever vaccination. TCRdb itself ran the 5' RACE reads through MiXCR, one entry per CDR3 protein. Of approximately 300,000 distinct CDR3 sequences listed, about 10% are singletons. The starting material was CD4+ T cells sorted from PBMCs, obtained 45 days after the yellow fever booster vaccination. These receptors came from a man aged 18 to 30 who received the YFV17D yellow fever vaccine.

This clonotype was seen at least ten times. The rearrangement uses TRBV5-1 and TRBJ2-1, with a weak D call TRBD1 (5 bases). The CDR3 is made up of 17 amino acids. Trimming left V 2 bases short and J 6 bases short, with 21 bases between. Looked up from germline, CDR1 is SGHRS and CDR2 is YFSETQ. For the CDR3, the DNA is TGCGCCAGCAGCTTCGCCTTGGACATTAGAGCTAGCAATGAGCAGTTCTTC. Translated, it gives CASSFALDIRASNEQFF.

The gene calls are TRBV12-3 or TRBV12-4 and TRBJ2-1, with D uncertain. V dropped 1 base and J dropped 13 bases, with 14 bases sitting between them. CDR3 length: 13 residues. Here the CDR3 DNA reads TGTGCCAGCAGTTTAGGCCGTTGGGCTCTTCAGTTCTTC. Protein product: CASSLGRWALQFF.

J is TRBJ2-1 and V is TRBV2, with 10 positions matching TRBD2. From germline, CDR1 is SNHLY and CDR2 FYNNEI. This CDR3 region has 13 residues. V shed 6 bases and J 10 bases; nucleotides not matched to a gene: 6. CDR3 sequence reads: CASRLLAGVEQFF. As DNA, the CDR3 is TGTGCCAGCAGACTGCTAGCGGGGGTCGAGCAGTTCTTC.

This clonotype has at least ten counts. The CDR3 spells CSASPGTGEQYF. DNA for the CDR3: TGCAGTGCTAGCCCCGGGACTGGCGAGCAGTACTTC. The V gene is TRBV20-1, the J gene TRBJ2-7; D possibly corresponds to TRBD2 (6 bases). V lost 3 bases to trimming and J lost 6 bases, with 12 bases between them. This CDR3 is 12 amino acids long. The V gene's germline CDR1 is DFQATT and CDR2 SNEGSKA (reference sequence).

The chain carries TRBV14 and TRBJ2-3, with a possible D match to TRBD1 (5 bases). V was cut by 2 bases and J by 5 bases, with 14 bases left in between. Germline V gene sequence: CDR1 SGHDN, CDR2 FVKESK. This CDR3 spans 15 amino acids. The CDR3 DNA reads as TGTGCCAGCAGCCAATTCTCCAGGGCCTTAGATACGCAGTATTTT. This encodes CASSQFSRALDTQYF.

This chain links TRBV7-2 with TRBJ2-5; TRBD1 agrees at 7 bases. Germline assignment: CDR1 SGHTA and CDR2 FQGNSA. The V gene end was trimmed by 2 bases and the J gene end by 2 bases; junction bases not matched to a gene: 5. CDR3 length: 15 amino acids. CDR3 region: CASSLRPGQQETQYF. CDR3 bases: TGTGCCAGCAGCTTAAGGCCGGGACAGCAAGAGACCCAGTACTTC.

The V call is TRBV5-4, the J call TRBJ2-1, with D perhaps assigned TRBD1 or TRBD2 (5 bases each). Trimming stripped 3 bases from V and 6 bases from J, with 13 bases between. Germline V gene lookup returns CDR1 SGHNT and CDR2 YYREEE (reference sequence). The CDR3 has 14 amino acids. The CDR3 spells CASSWRQGSNEQFF. The CDR3 bases are TGTGCCAGCAGCTGGAGGCAGGGTAGCAATGAGCAGTTCTTC.